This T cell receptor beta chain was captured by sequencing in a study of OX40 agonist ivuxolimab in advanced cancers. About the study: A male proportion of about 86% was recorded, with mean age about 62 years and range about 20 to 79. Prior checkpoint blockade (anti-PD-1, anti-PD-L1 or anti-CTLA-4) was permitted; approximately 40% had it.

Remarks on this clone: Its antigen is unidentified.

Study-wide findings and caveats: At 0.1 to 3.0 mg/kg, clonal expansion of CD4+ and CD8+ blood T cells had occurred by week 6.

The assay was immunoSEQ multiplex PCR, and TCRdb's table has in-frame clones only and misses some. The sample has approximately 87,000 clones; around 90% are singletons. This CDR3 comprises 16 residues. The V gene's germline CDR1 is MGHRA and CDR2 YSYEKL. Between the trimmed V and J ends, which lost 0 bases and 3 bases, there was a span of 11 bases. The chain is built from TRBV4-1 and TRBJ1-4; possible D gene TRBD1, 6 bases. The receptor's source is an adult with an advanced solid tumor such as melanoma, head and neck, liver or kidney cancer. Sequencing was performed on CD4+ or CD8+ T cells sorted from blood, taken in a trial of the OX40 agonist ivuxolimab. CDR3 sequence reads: CASSQDVGASNEKLFF. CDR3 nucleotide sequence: TGCGCCAGCAGCCAAGATGTGGGGGCGTCTAATGAAAAACTGTTTTTT.